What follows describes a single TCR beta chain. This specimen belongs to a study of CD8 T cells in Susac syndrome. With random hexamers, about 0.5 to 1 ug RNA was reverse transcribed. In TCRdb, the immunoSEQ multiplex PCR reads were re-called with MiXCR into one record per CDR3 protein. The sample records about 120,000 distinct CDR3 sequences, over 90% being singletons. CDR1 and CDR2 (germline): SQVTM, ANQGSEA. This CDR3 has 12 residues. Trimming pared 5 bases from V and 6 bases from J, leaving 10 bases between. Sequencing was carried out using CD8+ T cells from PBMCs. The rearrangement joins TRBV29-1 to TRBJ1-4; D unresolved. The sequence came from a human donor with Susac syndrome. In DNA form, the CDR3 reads TGCAGCGTTATAGGGCTTTATGAAAAACTGTTTTTT. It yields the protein CSVIGLYEKLFF.